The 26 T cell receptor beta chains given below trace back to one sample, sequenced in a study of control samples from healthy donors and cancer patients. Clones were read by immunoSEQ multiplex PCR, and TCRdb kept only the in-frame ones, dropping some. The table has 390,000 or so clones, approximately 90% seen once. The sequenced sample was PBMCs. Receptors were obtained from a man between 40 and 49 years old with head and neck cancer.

CDR3 sequence (DNA): TGTGCCAGTAGTATCGGGACTATCCCCGATGAGCAGTTCTTC. This translates into CASSIGTIPDEQFF. The chain joins TRBV19 to TRBJ2-1, with TRBD2 matching over 7 bases. From germline, CDR1 is LNHDA and CDR2 SQIVND (reference sequence). V shed 3 bases, J shed 8 bases, and the junction held 7 bases outside the gene matches. The CDR3 runs 14 residues.

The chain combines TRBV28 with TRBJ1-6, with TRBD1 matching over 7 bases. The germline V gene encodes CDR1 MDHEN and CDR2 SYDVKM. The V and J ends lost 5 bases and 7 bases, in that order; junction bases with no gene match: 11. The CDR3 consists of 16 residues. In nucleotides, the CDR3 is TGTGCCAGCAGTAGACAGGGAATGGGATTCAATTCACCCCTCCACTTT. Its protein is CASSRQGMGFNSPLHF.

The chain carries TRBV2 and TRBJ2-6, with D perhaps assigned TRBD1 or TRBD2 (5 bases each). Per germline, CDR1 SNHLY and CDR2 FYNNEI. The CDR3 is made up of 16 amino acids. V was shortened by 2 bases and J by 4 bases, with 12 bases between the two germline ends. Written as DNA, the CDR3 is TGTGCCAGCAGTGAATCCCGGGGACGCGGGGCCAACGTCCTGACTTTC. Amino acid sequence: CASSESRGRGANVLTF.

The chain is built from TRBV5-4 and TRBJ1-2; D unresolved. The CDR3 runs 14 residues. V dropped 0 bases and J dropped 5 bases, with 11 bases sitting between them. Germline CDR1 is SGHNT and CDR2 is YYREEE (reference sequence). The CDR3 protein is CASSLVGAQYGYTF. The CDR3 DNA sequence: TGTGCCAGCAGCTTGGTCGGAGCTCAATATGGCTACACCTTC.

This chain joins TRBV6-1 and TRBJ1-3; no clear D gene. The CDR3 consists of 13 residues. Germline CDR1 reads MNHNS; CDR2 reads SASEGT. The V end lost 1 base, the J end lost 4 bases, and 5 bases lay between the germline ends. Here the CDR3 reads CASSEETGNTIYF. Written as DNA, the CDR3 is TGTGCCAGCAGTGAAGAGACAGGAAACACCATATATTTT.

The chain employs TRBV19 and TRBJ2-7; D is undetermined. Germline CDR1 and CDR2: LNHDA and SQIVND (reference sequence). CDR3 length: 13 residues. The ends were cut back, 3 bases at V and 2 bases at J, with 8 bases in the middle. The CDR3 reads CASSISEPYEQYF. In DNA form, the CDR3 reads TGTGCCAGTAGTATTTCTGAGCCCTACGAGCAGTACTTC.

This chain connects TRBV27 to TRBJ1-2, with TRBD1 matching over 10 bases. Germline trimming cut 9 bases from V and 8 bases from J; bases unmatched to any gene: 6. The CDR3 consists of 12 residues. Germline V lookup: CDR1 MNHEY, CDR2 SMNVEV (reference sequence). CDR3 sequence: CASQTGGGGYTF. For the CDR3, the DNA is TGTGCCAGTCAGACAGGGGGCGGAGGCTACACCTTC.

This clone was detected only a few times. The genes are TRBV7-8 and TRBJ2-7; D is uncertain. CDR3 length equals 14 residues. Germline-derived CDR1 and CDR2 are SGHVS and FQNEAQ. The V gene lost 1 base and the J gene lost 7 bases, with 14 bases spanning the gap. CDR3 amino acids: CASSLGSRNGEQYF. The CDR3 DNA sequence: TGTGCCAGCAGCTTAGGCAGCCGGAACGGGGAGCAGTACTTC.

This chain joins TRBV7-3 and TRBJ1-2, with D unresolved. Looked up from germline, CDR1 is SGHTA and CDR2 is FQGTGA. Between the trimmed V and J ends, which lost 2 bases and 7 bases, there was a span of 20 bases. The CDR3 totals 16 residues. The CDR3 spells CASSLLPATETIGYTF. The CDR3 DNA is TGTGCCAGCAGCTTACTACCAGCCACAGAGACGATTGGCTACACCTTC.

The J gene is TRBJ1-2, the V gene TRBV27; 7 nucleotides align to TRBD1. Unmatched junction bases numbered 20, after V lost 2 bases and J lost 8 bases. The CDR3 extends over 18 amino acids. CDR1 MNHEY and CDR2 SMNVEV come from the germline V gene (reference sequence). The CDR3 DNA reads TGTGCCAGCAGTTTAAAAGGGGGGACAGCCCTAGTGAGGAGGGGCTACACCTTC. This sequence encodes CASSLKGGTALVRRGYTF.

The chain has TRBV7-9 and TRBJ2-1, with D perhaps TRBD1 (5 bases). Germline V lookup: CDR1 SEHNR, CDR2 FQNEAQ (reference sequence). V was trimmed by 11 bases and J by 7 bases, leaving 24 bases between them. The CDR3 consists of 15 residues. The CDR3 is CAAVDDSLGANEQFF. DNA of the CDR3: TGTGCCGCAGTTGATGACAGTTTAGGAGCAAATGAGCAGTTCTTC.

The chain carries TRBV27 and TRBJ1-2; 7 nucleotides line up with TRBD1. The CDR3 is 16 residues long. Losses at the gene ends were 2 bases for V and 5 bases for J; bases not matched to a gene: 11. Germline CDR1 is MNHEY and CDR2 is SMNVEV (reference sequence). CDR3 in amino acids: CASSLKGTANMYGYTF. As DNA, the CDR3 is TGTGCCAGCAGTTTAAAGGGGACAGCCAATATGTATGGCTACACCTTC.

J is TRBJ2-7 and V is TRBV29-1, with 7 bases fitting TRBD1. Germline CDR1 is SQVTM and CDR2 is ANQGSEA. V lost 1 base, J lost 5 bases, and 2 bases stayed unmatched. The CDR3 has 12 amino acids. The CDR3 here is CSVEGTGNEQYF. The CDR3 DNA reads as TGCAGCGTTGAAGGGACAGGTAACGAGCAGTACTTC.

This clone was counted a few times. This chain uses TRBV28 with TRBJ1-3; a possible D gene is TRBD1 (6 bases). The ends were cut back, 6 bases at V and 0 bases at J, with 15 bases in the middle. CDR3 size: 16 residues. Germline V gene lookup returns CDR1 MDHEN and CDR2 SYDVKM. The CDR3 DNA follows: TGTGCCAGCAGCCCCGGGGGCGAGTACTCTGGAAACACCATATATTTT. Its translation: CASSPGGEYSGNTIYF.

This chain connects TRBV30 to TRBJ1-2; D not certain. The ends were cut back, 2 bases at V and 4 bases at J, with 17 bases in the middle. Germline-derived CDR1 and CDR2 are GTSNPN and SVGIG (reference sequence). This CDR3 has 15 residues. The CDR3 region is CAWSPESIGVYGYTF. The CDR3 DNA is TGTGCCTGGAGTCCTGAAAGTATAGGAGTCTATGGCTACACCTTC.

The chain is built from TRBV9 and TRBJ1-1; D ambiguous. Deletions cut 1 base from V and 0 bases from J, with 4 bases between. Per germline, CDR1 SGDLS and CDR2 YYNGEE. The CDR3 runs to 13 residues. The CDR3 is CASSVNLNTEAFF. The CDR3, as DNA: TGTGCCAGCAGCGTAAATCTGAACACTGAAGCTTTCTTT.

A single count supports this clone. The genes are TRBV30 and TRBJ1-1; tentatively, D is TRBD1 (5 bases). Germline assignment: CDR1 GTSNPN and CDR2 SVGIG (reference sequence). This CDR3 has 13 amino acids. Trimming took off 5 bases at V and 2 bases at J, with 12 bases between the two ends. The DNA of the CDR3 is TGTGCCTGGGACTTGGGACTTAACACTGAAGCTTTCTTT. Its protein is CAWDLGLNTEAFF.

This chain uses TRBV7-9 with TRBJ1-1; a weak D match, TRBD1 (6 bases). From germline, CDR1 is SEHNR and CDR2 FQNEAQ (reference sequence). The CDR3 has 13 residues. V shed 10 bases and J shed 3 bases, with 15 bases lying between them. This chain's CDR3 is CAINGGRDTEAFF. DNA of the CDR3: TGTGCCATCAACGGGGGGCGCGACACTGAAGCTTTCTTT.

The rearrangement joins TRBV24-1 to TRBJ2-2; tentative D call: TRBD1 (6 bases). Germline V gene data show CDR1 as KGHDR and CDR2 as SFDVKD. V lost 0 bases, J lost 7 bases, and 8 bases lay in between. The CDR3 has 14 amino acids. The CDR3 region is CATSDLQGIGELFF. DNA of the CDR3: TGTGCCACCAGTGATTTGCAGGGGATCGGGGAGCTGTTTTTT.

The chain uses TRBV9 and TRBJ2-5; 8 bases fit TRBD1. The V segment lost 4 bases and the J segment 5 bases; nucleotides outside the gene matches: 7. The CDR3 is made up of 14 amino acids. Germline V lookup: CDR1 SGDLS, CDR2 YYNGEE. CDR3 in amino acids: CASSPGQDGETQYF. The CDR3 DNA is TGTGCCAGCAGCCCGGGACAGGACGGGGAGACCCAGTACTTC.

The CDR3 loop reads CASSARQGLEWRFF. For the CDR3, the DNA is TGTGCCAGCAGCGCTCGACAGGGGTTGGAGTGGCGGTTCTTC. The chain combines TRBV7-3 with TRBJ2-1, with TRBD1 matching over 8 bases. CDR1 and CDR2 (germline): SGHTA, FQGTGA. The trim removed 5 bases at V and 15 bases at J, leaving 15 bases unmatched. The CDR3 has 14 residues.

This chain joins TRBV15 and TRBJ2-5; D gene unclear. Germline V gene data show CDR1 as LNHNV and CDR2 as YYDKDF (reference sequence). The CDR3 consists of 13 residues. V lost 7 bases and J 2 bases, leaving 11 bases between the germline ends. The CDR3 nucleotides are TGTGCCACCAAACCCCTGGGGCAAGAGACCCAGTACTTC. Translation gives CATKPLGQETQYF.

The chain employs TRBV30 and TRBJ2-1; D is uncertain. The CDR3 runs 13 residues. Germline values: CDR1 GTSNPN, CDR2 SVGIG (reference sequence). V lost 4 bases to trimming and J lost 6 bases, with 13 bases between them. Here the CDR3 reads CAWTGYFFNEQFF. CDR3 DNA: TGTGCCTGGACCGGATACTTCTTCAATGAGCAGTTCTTC.

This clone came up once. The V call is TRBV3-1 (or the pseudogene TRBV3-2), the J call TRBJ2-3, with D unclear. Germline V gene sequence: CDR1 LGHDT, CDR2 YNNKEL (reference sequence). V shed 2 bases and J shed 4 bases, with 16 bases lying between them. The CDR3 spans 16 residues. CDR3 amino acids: CASSQLALAPADTQYF. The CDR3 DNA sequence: TGTGCCAGCAGCCAACTTGCCTTGGCCCCCGCAGATACGCAGTATTTT.

The CDR3 spells CATSDLRTSGGSTDTQYF. CDR3 nucleotides: TGTGCCACCAGTGATTTGAGGACTAGCGGGGGGTCCACAGATACGCAGTATTTT. The V gene is TRBV24-1, the J gene TRBJ2-3; 14 positions match TRBD2. The V gene end was trimmed by 0 bases and the J gene end by 2 bases; junction bases not matched to a gene: 3. This CDR3 spans 18 amino acids. Germline V gene data show CDR1 as KGHDR and CDR2 as SFDVKD.

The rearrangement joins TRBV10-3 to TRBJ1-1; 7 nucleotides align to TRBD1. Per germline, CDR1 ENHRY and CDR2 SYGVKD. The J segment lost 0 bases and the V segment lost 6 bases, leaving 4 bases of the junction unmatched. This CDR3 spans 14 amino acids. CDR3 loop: CAIRRTGMNTEAFF. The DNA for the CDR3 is TGTGCCATCAGGAGGACAGGCATGAACACTGAAGCTTTCTTT.